These T cell receptor beta chains were read from a single sample in a study of alternative splicing in chronic myeloid leukemia remission. For each CDR3 protein, TCRdb gives one entry from its re-call of the bulk RNA-seq reads, without DNA. This sample carries several hundred distinct CDR3 sequences, approximately 97% of them seen once, and the ten largest clones take 3.5%. Material: PBMCs or total blood leukocytes (not recorded which), obtained at diagnosis. The receptors derive from an adult with chronic myeloid leukemia. Each CDR3 is given with its conserved first and last residue. The size of a clone is reported for some rows only, either as once, few or many, or as a class for expanded clones.

V gene	J gene	clone size	CDR3 protein
TRBV5-6	TRBJ1-5	-	CASSLKQGWQPQHF
TRBV12-3/TRBV12-4	TRBJ2-7	-	CASSFGGRAYEQYF
TRBV7-3	TRBJ2-1	-	CASSSDVLDEQFF
TRBV6-6	TRBJ1-4	once	CASRDGQGGLFF
TRBV11-2	TRBJ2-5	-	CASGTSFQETQYF
TRBV18	TRBJ1-1	-	CASSPGLNTEAFF
TRBV6-1	TRBJ2-1	-	CASRTSDKQFF
TRBV11-3	TRBJ2-3	-	CASSYKPDTQYF
TRBV19	TRBJ2-1	-	CASSIGSLYNEQFF
TRBV7-9	TRBJ2-4	once	CASSPRDSLAKNIQYF
TRBV18	TRBJ2-3	once	CASSEQRTDTQYF
TRBV20-1	TRBJ2-1	-	CSALAGKNEQFF
TRBV29-1	TRBJ2-7	-	CSVGVGGTAYEQYF